These 9 T cell receptor beta chains share one sample of origin, sequenced in a study of post-analysis software for immune sequencing data. Study-wide points: Relative to controls, patients had a few TRBV segments at higher frequency, with TRBV5-6, TRBV5-1 and TRBV20-1 among these.

Their antigens are not known. Each TCR beta cDNA library carried unique molecular identifiers. TCRdb reanalysed the PCR reads using MiXCR and keeps one entry per CDR3 protein. The sample includes some 450,000 distinct CDR3 sequences, approximately 46% of them seen just once. Sequences were obtained from blood. All receptors come from a girl between 5 and 17 years old with multiple sclerosis.

This chain links TRBV5-6 with TRBJ2-1, with 7 bases that match TRBD1. J lost 9 bases, V lost 4 bases, and 7 bases had no gene match. The V gene's germline CDR1 is SGHDT and CDR2 YYEEEE. The CDR3 totals 13 residues. In DNA, the CDR3 is TGTGCCAGCAGCAGAACAGGGGATTTTGAGCAGTTCTTC. As protein: CASSRTGDFEQFF.

The CDR3 coding sequence is TGCAGTGCCCCCAGGGAGGGTGCTGAAGCTTTCTTT. This gives the protein CSAPREGAEAFF. This chain links TRBV20-1 with TRBJ1-1; weak D call: TRBD1 (5 bases). V lost 6 bases, J lost 6 bases, and 14 bases lay in between. CDR3 length: 12 amino acids. Germline V gives CDR1 DFQATT, CDR2 SNEGSKA (reference sequence).

The rearrangement joins TRBV3-1 to TRBJ1-1, with a weak D call TRBD1 (5 bases). This CDR3 is 16 amino acids long. The ends were cut back, 3 bases at V and 0 bases at J, with 14 bases in the middle. Germline CDR1 is LGHDT and CDR2 is YNNKEL (reference sequence). The CDR3 spells CASSQPGGEVNTEAFF. The CDR3 nucleotides are TGTGCCAGCAGCCAGCCCGGGGGGGAGGTGAACACTGAAGCTTTCTTT.

V usage is TRBV29-1 and J usage is TRBJ2-3; 8 bases are a match to TRBD2. The CDR3 extends over 15 amino acids. Germline CDR1 and CDR2: SQVTM and ANQGSEA. J gave up 11 bases and V 8 bases, and 21 bases lay outside the gene matches. Here the CDR3 reads CSFYGTRTMVGVQYF. In nucleotides, the CDR3 is TGCAGCTTCTACGGGACTAGGACGATGGTGGGTGTGCAGTATTTT.

V is TRBV5-1 and J is TRBJ2-3; perhaps TRBD2 as D (6 bases). The CDR3 sequence is 17 residues long. The V gene's germline CDR1 is SGHRS and CDR2 YFSETQ. Trimming shortened V by 0 bases and J by 1 base, and 15 bases separated the two germline ends. The CDR3 bases are TGCGCCAGCAGCTTGGCCGAGGCCAGCGGGCGCACAGATACGCAGTATTTT. Translating gives CASSLAEASGRTDTQYF.

The chain has TRBV6-1 and TRBJ1-5; 7 positions match TRBD1. V shed 10 bases, J shed 7 bases, and the junction held 7 bases outside the gene matches. This CDR3 has 12 amino acids. Germline CDR1 MNHNS, CDR2 SASEGT. CDR3 loop: CAITGQNQPQHF. The CDR3 nucleotides are TGTGCCATCACGGGACAGAACCAGCCCCAGCATTTT.

This clonotype was detected only a few times. This rearrangement joins TRBV29-1 to TRBJ2-3; D may be TRBD1 (6 bases). The ends were cut back, 7 bases at V and 4 bases at J, with 15 bases in the middle. Germline V gene lookup returns CDR1 SQVTM and CDR2 ANQGSEA. The CDR3 sequence is 13 residues long. As DNA, the CDR3 is TGCAGCGCGTACAGGGAATTCTCAGATACGCAGTATTTT. Translating gives CSAYREFSDTQYF.

This chain joins TRBV4-1 and TRBJ2-7; TRBD2 matches 12 bases. Germline-derived CDR1 and CDR2 are MGHRA and YSYEKL. V dropped 4 bases and J dropped 3; count of bases not matched to a gene: 16. The CDR3 runs 19 residues. CDR3 sequence reads: CASSLQAAKSTSGGYEQYF. In nucleotides, the CDR3 is TGCGCCAGCAGCCTCCAGGCTGCTAAATCGACTAGCGGGGGCTACGAGCAGTACTTC.

J is TRBJ2-7 and V is TRBV28, with no clear D. This CDR3 has 12 amino acids. Germline CDR1 is MDHEN and CDR2 is SYDVKM. V was trimmed by 6 bases and J by 3 bases, leaving 9 bases between them. The CDR3 loop reads CASRSANYEQYF. The CDR3 DNA reads as TGTGCCAGCAGGTCGGCAAACTACGAGCAGTACTTC.